This TCR beta chain was obtained from a study of blood T cell repertoires in COVID-19. In the original processing: Amplification with reference gene primers provided the estimates of nucleated cell counts. This table comes from immunoSEQ multiplex PCR, and its TCRdb copy is limited to in-frame clones, with some not included. That table supplies the V and J calls and clone size; D and trimming were determined from the DNA. The data show about 250,000 clones, about four fifths seen once. Germline assignment: CDR1 SGDLS and CDR2 YYNGEE. The CDR3 is made up of 16 amino acids. The V and J ends lost 0 bases and 4 bases, in that order; junction bases with no gene match: 6.

The V and J genes are TRBV9 and TRBJ2-2, with 7 positions matching TRBD1. The TCR sequence derives from a man between 45 and 60 years old with active or convalescent COVID-19. The source material was peripheral blood. CDR3 amino acids: CASSVGTGSGTGELFF. The DNA for the CDR3 is TGTGCCAGCAGCGTAGGGACAGGTTCGGGCACCGGGGAGCTGTTTTTT.